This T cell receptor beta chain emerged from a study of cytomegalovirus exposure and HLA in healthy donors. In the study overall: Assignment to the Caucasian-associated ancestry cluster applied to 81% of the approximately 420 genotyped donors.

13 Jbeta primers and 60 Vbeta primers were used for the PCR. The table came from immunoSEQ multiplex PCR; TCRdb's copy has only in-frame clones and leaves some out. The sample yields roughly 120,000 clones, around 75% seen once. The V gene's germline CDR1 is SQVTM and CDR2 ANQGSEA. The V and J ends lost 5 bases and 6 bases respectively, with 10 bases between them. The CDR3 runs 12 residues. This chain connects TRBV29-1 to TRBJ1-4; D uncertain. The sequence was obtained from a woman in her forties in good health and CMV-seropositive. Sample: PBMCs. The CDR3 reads CSVRTGDEKLFF. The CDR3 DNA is TGCAGCGTTCGTACCGGGGATGAAAAACTGTTTTTT. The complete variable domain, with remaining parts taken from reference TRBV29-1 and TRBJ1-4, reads SAVISQKPSRDICQRGTSLTIQCQVDSQVTMMFWYRQQPGQSLTLIATANQGSEATYESGFVIDKFPISRPNLTFSTLTVSNMSPEDSSIYLCSVRTGDEKLFFGSGTQLSVL.